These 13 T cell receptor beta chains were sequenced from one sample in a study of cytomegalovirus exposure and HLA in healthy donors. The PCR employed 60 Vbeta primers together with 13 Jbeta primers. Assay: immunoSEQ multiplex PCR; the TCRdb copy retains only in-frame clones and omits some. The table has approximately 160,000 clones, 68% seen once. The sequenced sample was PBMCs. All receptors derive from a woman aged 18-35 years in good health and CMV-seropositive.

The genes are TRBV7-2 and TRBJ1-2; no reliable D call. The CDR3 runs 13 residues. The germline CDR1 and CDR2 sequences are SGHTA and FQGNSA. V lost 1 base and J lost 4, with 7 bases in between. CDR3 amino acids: CASSLGPGYGYTF. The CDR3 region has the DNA TGTGCCAGCAGCTTAGGCCCAGGCTATGGCTACACCTTC.

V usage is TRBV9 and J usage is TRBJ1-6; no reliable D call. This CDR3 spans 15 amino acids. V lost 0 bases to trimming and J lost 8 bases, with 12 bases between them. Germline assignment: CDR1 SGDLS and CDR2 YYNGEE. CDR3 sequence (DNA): TGTGCCAGCAGCGTAGGTCGAGTATACGATTCACCCCTCCACTTT. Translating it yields CASSVGRVYDSPLHF.

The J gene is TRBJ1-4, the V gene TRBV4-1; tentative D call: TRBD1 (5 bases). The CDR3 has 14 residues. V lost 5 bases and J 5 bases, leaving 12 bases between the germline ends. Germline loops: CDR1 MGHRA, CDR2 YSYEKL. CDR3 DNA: TGCGCCAGCAGCATTGGGGGGGGGAATGAAAAACTGTTTTTT. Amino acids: CASSIGGGNEKLFF.

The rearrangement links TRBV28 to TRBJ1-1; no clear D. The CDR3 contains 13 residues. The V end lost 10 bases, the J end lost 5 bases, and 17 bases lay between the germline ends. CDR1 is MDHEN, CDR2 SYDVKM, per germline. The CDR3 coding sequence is TGTGCCACCCAAGCCAGCGGAGGGACTGAAGCTTTCTTT. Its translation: CATQASGGTEAFF.

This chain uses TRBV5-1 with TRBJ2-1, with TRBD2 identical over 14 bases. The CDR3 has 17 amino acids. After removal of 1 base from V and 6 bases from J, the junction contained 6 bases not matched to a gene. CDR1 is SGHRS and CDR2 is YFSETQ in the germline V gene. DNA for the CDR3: TGCGCCAGCAGCTTGAACCTAGGGACTAGCGGGGGCAATGAGCAGTTCTTC. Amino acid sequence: CASSLNLGTSGGNEQFF.

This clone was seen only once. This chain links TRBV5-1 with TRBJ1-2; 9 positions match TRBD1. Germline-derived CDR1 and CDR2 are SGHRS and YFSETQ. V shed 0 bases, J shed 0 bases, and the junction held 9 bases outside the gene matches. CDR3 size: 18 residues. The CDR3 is CASSLVTGGQVSNYGYTF. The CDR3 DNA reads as TGCGCCAGCAGCTTGGTAACAGGGGGCCAGGTGTCTAACTATGGCTACACCTTC. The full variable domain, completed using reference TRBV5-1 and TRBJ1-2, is KAGVTQTPRYLIKTRGQQVTLSCSPISGHRSVSWYQQTPGQGLQFLFEYFSETQRNKGNFPGRFSGRQFSNSRSEMNVSTLELGDSALYLCASSLVTGGQVSNYGYTFGSGTRLTVV.

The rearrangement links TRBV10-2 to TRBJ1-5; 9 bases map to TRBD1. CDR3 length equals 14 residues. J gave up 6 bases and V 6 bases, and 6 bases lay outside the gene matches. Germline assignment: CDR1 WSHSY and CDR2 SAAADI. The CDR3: CASREQGAFQPQHF. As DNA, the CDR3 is TGCGCCAGCAGAGAACAGGGGGCTTTTCAGCCCCAGCATTTT.

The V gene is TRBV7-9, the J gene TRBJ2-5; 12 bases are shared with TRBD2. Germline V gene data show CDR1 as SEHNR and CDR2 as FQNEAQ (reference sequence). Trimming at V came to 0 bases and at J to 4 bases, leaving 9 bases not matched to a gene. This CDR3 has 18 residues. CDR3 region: CASSLAPALAGGGETQYF. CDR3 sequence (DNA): TGTGCCAGCAGCTTAGCCCCGGCACTAGCGGGGGGTGGAGAGACCCAGTACTTC.

The CDR3 sequence is CASSMRSGGPYEQYF. The DNA of the CDR3 is TGTGCCAGCAGTATGAGGAGCGGGGGGCCCTACGAGCAGTACTTC. This sequence joins TRBV6-5 and TRBJ2-7, with TRBD2 matching over 9 bases. CDR1 MNHEY and CDR2 SVGAGI come from the germline V gene. CDR3 length: 15 residues. V shed 5 bases, J shed 2 bases, and the junction held 7 bases outside the gene matches.

In nucleotides, the CDR3 is TGTGCCAGCAGTCCGCGTATGAACACTGAAGCTTTCTTT. This codes for CASSPRMNTEAFF. This chain joins TRBV27 and TRBJ1-1; D is uncertain. Per germline, CDR1 MNHEY and CDR2 SMNVEV (reference sequence). This CDR3 is built from 13 residues. V was cut by 5 bases and J by 0 bases, with 7 bases left in between.

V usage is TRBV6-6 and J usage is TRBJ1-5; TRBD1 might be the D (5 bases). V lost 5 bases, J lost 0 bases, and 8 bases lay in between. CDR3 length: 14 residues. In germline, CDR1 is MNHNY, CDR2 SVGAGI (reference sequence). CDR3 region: CASSTGNSNQPQHF. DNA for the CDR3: TGTGCCAGCAGTACAGGCAATAGCAATCAGCCCCAGCATTTT.

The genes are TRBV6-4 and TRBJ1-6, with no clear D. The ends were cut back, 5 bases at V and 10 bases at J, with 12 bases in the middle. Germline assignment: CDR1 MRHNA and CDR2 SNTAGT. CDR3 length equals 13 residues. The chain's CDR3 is CASSRDYYSPLHF. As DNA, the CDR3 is TGTGCCAGCAGTCGGGATTACTACTCACCCCTCCACTTT.

DNA for the CDR3: TGTGCCAGCAGGGGCAGGGTCGACGGCAATCAGCCCCAGCATTTT. The encoded protein is CASRGRVDGNQPQHF. V is TRBV6-6 and J is TRBJ1-5; weak D call: TRBD1 (5 bases). The CDR3 spans 15 residues. The germline CDR1 and CDR2 sequences are MNHNY and SVGAGI (reference sequence). Trimming removed 6 bases at V and 2 bases at J, with 14 bases between.